This is a list of T cell receptor beta chains from one sample in a study of cytomegalovirus exposure and HLA in healthy donors. TCRdb's table, derived via immunoSEQ multiplex PCR, lists solely in-frame clones and lacks some. The data hold 150,000 to 200,000 clones, with more than 65% observed a single time. The sequencing input was PBMCs. These receptors were collected from a woman aged 25 to 39 in good health and CMV-seropositive. Each CDR3 is given with its conserved first and last residue. Fields, in order: J gene, D gene, clone size, V gene, CDR3 DNA, CDR3 protein. A D gene is named only where the DNA matches it firmly. The size of a clone is reported for some rows only, either as once, few or many, or as a class for expanded clones.

J gene: TRBJ1-3; D gene: .; clone size: .; V gene: TRBV28; CDR3 DNA: TGTGCCAGCAGTTTAGAACAGGCCGGAAACACCATATATTTT; CDR3 protein: CASSLEQAGNTIYF
J gene: TRBJ2-7; D gene: .; clone size: .; V gene: TRBV11-2; CDR3 DNA: TGTGCCAGCAGCTATGAGACAAGCAGCTCCTACGAGCAGTACTTC; CDR3 protein: CASSYETSSSYEQYF
J gene: TRBJ1-1; D gene: .; clone size: .; V gene: TRBV5-1; CDR3 DNA: TGCGCCAGCGGCAGGGATTTGAACACTGAAGCTTTCTTT; CDR3 protein: CASGRDLNTEAFF
J gene: TRBJ2-5; D gene: TRBD1; clone size: once; V gene: TRBV11-2; CDR3 DNA: TGTGCCAGCAGCTTAGAGCCTTCAGGGGGAGAGACCCAGTACTTC; CDR3 protein: CASSLEPSGGETQYF
J gene: TRBJ2-2; D gene: TRBD2; clone size: .; V gene: TRBV11-2; CDR3 DNA: TGTGCCAGCAGCCGCACTAGCGGGGGGCCCAACACCGGGGAGCTGTTTTTT; CDR3 protein: CASSRTSGGPNTGELFF
J gene: TRBJ1-1; D gene: .; clone size: .; V gene: TRBV29-1; CDR3 DNA: TGCAGCGTTATGGGACACAACACTGAAGCTTTCTTT; CDR3 protein: CSVMGHNTEAFF
J gene: TRBJ2-2; D gene: TRBD2; clone size: .; V gene: TRBV27; CDR3 DNA: TGTGCCAGCAGTTTATCTACGGGACTAGTCAAGGTAGCCGGGGAGCTGTTTTTT; CDR3 protein: CASSLSTGLVKVAGELFF
J gene: TRBJ1-2; D gene: TRBD1; clone size: few; V gene: TRBV11-2; CDR3 DNA: TGTGCCAGCAGCCCCACCGGGACAGGCTATGGCTACACCTTC; CDR3 protein: CASSPTGTGYGYTF
J gene: TRBJ2-1; D gene: .; clone size: .; V gene: TRBV28; CDR3 DNA: TGTGCCAGCATTGTCGGGAACTCCTACAATGAGCAGTTCTTC; CDR3 protein: CASIVGNSYNEQFF
J gene: TRBJ2-5; D gene: TRBD2; clone size: .; V gene: TRBV19; CDR3 DNA: TGTGCCAGTAGTTCCCAGCGGGGGGGCGGGACCCAGTACTTC; CDR3 protein: CASSSQRGGGTQYF
J gene: TRBJ2-7; D gene: TRBD1; clone size: .; V gene: TRBV5-1; CDR3 DNA: TGCGCCAGCAGGGAAGGGACAGGGGGCGCCGAGCAGTACTTC; CDR3 protein: CASREGTGGAEQYF
J gene: TRBJ2-7; D gene: TRBD2; clone size: .; V gene: TRBV5-4; CDR3 DNA: TGTGCCAGCAGTCGGGGACTAGCGGATTACTACGAGCAGTACTTC; CDR3 protein: CASSRGLADYYEQYF
J gene: TRBJ2-5; D gene: .; clone size: .; V gene: TRBV4-1; CDR3 DNA: TGCGCCAGCAGCCACCTGAGGGGGCAAGAGACCCAGTACTTC; CDR3 protein: CASSHLRGQETQYF
J gene: TRBJ1-1; D gene: .; clone size: .; V gene: TRBV5-6; CDR3 DNA: TGTGCCAGCAGCTTGGCGGCAGCACAGTATGAAGCTTTCTTT; CDR3 protein: CASSLAAAQYEAFF
J gene: TRBJ1-4; D gene: TRBD1; clone size: .; V gene: TRBV28; CDR3 DNA: TGTGCCAGCAGCCTAATACAGGGGCGGTATGAAAAACTGTTTTTT; CDR3 protein: CASSLIQGRYEKLFF
J gene: TRBJ2-7; D gene: .; clone size: .; V gene: TRBV7-2; CDR3 DNA: TGTGCCAGCAGCTCTGGACCTAGCCTCGAGCAGTACTTC; CDR3 protein: CASSSGPSLEQYF
J gene: TRBJ1-1; D gene: .; clone size: .; V gene: TRBV28; CDR3 DNA: TGTGCCAGCAGTTTACCACTATCCCCTGAAGCTTTCTTT; CDR3 protein: CASSLPLSPEAFF
J gene: TRBJ2-5; D gene: .; clone size: .; V gene: TRBV7-9; CDR3 DNA: TGTGCCAGCAGCTTGGGCGGGGTGGGGACCCAGTACTTC; CDR3 protein: CASSLGGVGTQYF
J gene: TRBJ1-6; D gene: TRBD1; clone size: .; V gene: TRBV27; CDR3 DNA: TGTGCCAGCACCCTGACAGGGAACTCACCCCTCTACTTT; CDR3 protein: CASTLTGNSPLYF
J gene: TRBJ2-5; D gene: TRBD1; clone size: .; V gene: TRBV27; CDR3 DNA: TGTGCCAGCAGTTGGACAGGGAGGGAGACCCAGTACTTC; CDR3 protein: CASSWTGRETQYF
J gene: TRBJ2-7; D gene: TRBD1; clone size: .; V gene: TRBV10-3; CDR3 DNA: TGTGCCATCAGTGAGTCGACAGGGGGCGTGCAGTACTTC; CDR3 protein: CAISESTGGVQYF
J gene: TRBJ2-1; D gene: TRBD2; clone size: .; V gene: TRBV25-1; CDR3 DNA: TGTGCCAGCAGTGACTCAAGCGGGAGGGCCTACAATGAGCAGTTCTTC; CDR3 protein: CASSDSSGRAYNEQFF
J gene: TRBJ1-5; D gene: TRBD1; clone size: once; V gene: TRBV7-8; CDR3 DNA: TGTGCCAGCAGCTTGGGGACAGCATATAGCAATCAGCCCCAGCATTTT; CDR3 protein: CASSLGTAYSNQPQHF
J gene: TRBJ2-7; D gene: .; clone size: .; V gene: TRBV29-1; CDR3 DNA: TGCAGCGCCGACGGGACGGGCCGGGCGGGATCCGAATACGAGCAGTACTTC; CDR3 protein: CSADGTGRAGSEYEQYF